This is a list of T cell receptor beta chains from one sample in a study of T-cell reconstitution after alpha-beta-depleted transplantation in children. A single record per CDR3 protein comes from TCRdb applying MiXCR to the PCR reads. The sample yields 200,000 to 300,000 distinct CDR3 sequences, more than 10% seen once. The sequencing used PBMCs from the stem cell graft donor, collected from the stem cell graft. Source of these receptors: a human donor who donated a stem cell graft to a child with acute lymphoblastic leukemia. Each CDR3 is given with its conserved first and last residue. The order of the fields is clone size, J gene, V gene, D gene, CDR3 protein, CDR3 DNA. The D gene is left open where the match is weak. Size tells how often a clone was seen (once, few, many) or the class of an expanded clone, and some rows leave it out.

clone size: many; J gene: TRBJ2-1; V gene: TRBV20-1; D gene: TRBD2; CDR3 protein: CSAREVPSGADNEQFF; CDR3 DNA: TGCAGTGCTAGAGAGGTTCCTAGCGGGGCCGACAATGAGCAGTTCTTC
clone size: many; J gene: TRBJ1-2; V gene: TRBV7-9; D gene: .; CDR3 protein: CASSPDRNNYGYTF; CDR3 DNA: TGTGCCAGCAGCCCTGATCGGAACAACTATGGCTACACCTTC
clone size: many; J gene: TRBJ1-5; V gene: TRBV4-2; D gene: TRBD1; CDR3 protein: CASSQERLDRLDPNNQPQHF; CDR3 DNA: TGTGCCAGCAGCCAAGAACGCCTGGACAGGCTCGACCCGAACAATCAGCCCCAGCATTTT
clone size: .; J gene: TRBJ2-4; V gene: TRBV5-1; D gene: .; CDR3 protein: CASSAGQQGNSQYF; CDR3 DNA: TGCGCCAGCAGCGCGGGACAGCAGGGGAACAGTCAGTACTTC
clone size: .; J gene: TRBJ2-5; V gene: TRBV4-1; D gene: TRBD1; CDR3 protein: CASSAEGNRGETQYF; CDR3 DNA: TGCGCCAGCAGCGCCGAAGGGAACAGGGGGGAGACCCAGTACTTC
clone size: many; J gene: TRBJ2-1; V gene: TRBV27; D gene: .; CDR3 protein: CASIRAKKRGNNEQFF; CDR3 DNA: TGTGCCAGCATCAGGGCCAAAAAACGGGGGAACAATGAGCAGTTCTTC
clone size: .; J gene: TRBJ1-5; V gene: TRBV6-1; D gene: .; CDR3 protein: CASSKLREGNQPQHF; CDR3 DNA: TGTGCCAGCAGTAAACTTAGGGAGGGCAATCAGCCCCAGCATTTT
clone size: many; J gene: TRBJ2-1; V gene: TRBV28; D gene: .; CDR3 protein: CASSGKGRNSYNEQFF; CDR3 DNA: TGTGCCAGCAGCGGGAAAGGAAGAAACTCCTACAATGAGCAGTTCTTC
clone size: many; J gene: TRBJ2-3; V gene: TRBV27; D gene: .; CDR3 protein: CASSLRRSGNTDTQYF; CDR3 DNA: TGTGCCAGCAGTTTGAGAAGGTCAGGGAACACAGATACGCAGTATTTT
clone size: .; J gene: TRBJ1-4; V gene: TRBV5-1; D gene: .; CDR3 protein: CASSGGATFNEKLFF; CDR3 DNA: TGCGCCAGCAGCGGGGGGGCAACTTTTAATGAAAAACTGTTTTTT
clone size: many; J gene: TRBJ2-1; V gene: TRBV20-1; D gene: TRBD1; CDR3 protein: CSARTGVPEQFF; CDR3 DNA: TGCAGTGCTAGAACAGGGGTCCCTGAGCAGTTCTTC
clone size: once; J gene: TRBJ2-3; V gene: TRBV28; D gene: .; CDR3 protein: CASSLGWRGTDTQYF; CDR3 DNA: TGTGCCAGCAGTTTAGGATGGAGGGGGACAGATACGCAGTATTTT
clone size: many; J gene: TRBJ1-1; V gene: TRBV19; D gene: .; CDR3 protein: CASSSGTGNTEAFF; CDR3 DNA: TGTGCCAGTAGTTCCGGGACCGGGAACACTGAAGCTTTCTTT
clone size: many; J gene: TRBJ2-5; V gene: TRBV20-1; D gene: TRBD1; CDR3 protein: CSATDRGMETQYF; CDR3 DNA: TGCAGTGCTACCGACAGGGGTATGGAGACCCAGTACTTC
clone size: many; J gene: TRBJ2-1; V gene: TRBV6-4; D gene: TRBD1; CDR3 protein: CASSGGETGGYNEQFF; CDR3 DNA: TGTGCCAGCAGTGGAGGTGAGACAGGGGGCTACAATGAGCAGTTCTTC
clone size: many; J gene: TRBJ1-5; V gene: TRBV15; D gene: .; CDR3 protein: CATSRDRRNQPQHF; CDR3 DNA: TGTGCCACCAGCAGAGACAGGAGAAATCAGCCCCAGCATTTT
clone size: many; J gene: TRBJ2-2; V gene: TRBV12-3/TRBV12-4; D gene: .; CDR3 protein: CASSLEFGELFF; CDR3 DNA: TGTGCCAGCAGCCTTGAATTCGGGGAGCTGTTTTTT
clone size: many; J gene: TRBJ1-1; V gene: TRBV10-3; D gene: .; CDR3 protein: CAINKGGLNTEAFF; CDR3 DNA: TGTGCCATCAACAAGGGCGGCTTGAACACTGAAGCTTTCTTT
clone size: many; J gene: TRBJ1-5; V gene: TRBV7-9; D gene: TRBD1; CDR3 protein: CASSAGGGEPQHF; CDR3 DNA: TGTGCCAGCAGCGCAGGGGGCGGGGAGCCCCAGCATTTT
clone size: many; J gene: TRBJ2-7; V gene: TRBV29-1; D gene: .; CDR3 protein: CSVERTERGEQYF; CDR3 DNA: TGCAGCGTTGAGCGGACTGAACGGGGCGAGCAGTACTTC
clone size: many; J gene: TRBJ1-1; V gene: TRBV6-2/TRBV6-3; D gene: .; CDR3 protein: CASSYNFRSGIRRSFF; CDR3 DNA: TGTGCCAGCAGTTACAATTTCAGGAGCGGTATACGGAGATCTTTCTTT
clone size: many; J gene: TRBJ2-7; V gene: TRBV27; D gene: .; CDR3 protein: CASSLNIQTYEQYF; CDR3 DNA: TGTGCCAGCAGTTTAAACATACAGACCTACGAGCAGTACTTC
clone size: .; J gene: TRBJ2-7; V gene: TRBV20-1; D gene: .; CDR3 protein: CSASLGPYDQYF; CDR3 DNA: TGCAGTGCTAGTTTAGGCCCCTACGACCAGTACTTC
clone size: .; J gene: TRBJ2-2; V gene: TRBV27; D gene: .; CDR3 protein: CASSLQGYAGELFF; CDR3 DNA: TGTGCCAGCAGTTTACAGGGTTACGCCGGGGAGCTGTTTTTT
clone size: many; J gene: TRBJ1-5; V gene: TRBV5-1; D gene: TRBD1; CDR3 protein: CASSLGTGFNQPQHF; CDR3 DNA: TGCGCCAGCAGCTTGGGGACAGGGTTCAATCAGCCCCAGCATTTT
clone size: many; J gene: TRBJ1-6; V gene: TRBV12-3/TRBV12-4; D gene: TRBD1; CDR3 protein: CASSLGGTDNSPLHF; CDR3 DNA: TGTGCCAGCAGTTTAGGTGGGACAGATAATTCACCCCTCCACTTT
clone size: many; J gene: TRBJ2-7; V gene: TRBV20-1; D gene: .; CDR3 protein: CSASGTQLMEQYF; CDR3 DNA: TGCAGTGCTAGCGGGACCCAACTTATGGAGCAGTACTTC
clone size: many; J gene: TRBJ1-6; V gene: TRBV7-2; D gene: .; CDR3 protein: CASSLDPVVVF; CDR3 DNA: TGTGCCAGCAGCTTAGATCCCGTGGTTGTCTTT
clone size: many; J gene: TRBJ1-2; V gene: TRBV5-6; D gene: .; CDR3 protein: CASSLATGYTF; CDR3 DNA: TGTGCCAGCAGCTTGGCCACTGGCTACACCTTC
clone size: .; J gene: TRBJ1-2; V gene: TRBV30; D gene: .; CDR3 protein: CAWRPRDYGYTF; CDR3 DNA: TGTGCCTGGAGACCCCGGGACTATGGCTACACCTTC
clone size: many; J gene: TRBJ2-2; V gene: TRBV15; D gene: .; CDR3 protein: CATSRDATGTTGELFF; CDR3 DNA: TGTGCCACCAGCAGAGATGCGACAGGGACTACCGGGGAGCTGTTTTTT
clone size: few; J gene: TRBJ2-3; V gene: TRBV5-1; D gene: TRBD1; CDR3 protein: CASSLEVTGGIDTQYF; CDR3 DNA: TGCGCCAGCAGCTTGGAAGTGACAGGGGGCATAGATACGCAGTATTTT
clone size: .; J gene: TRBJ2-3; V gene: TRBV5-1; D gene: TRBD1; CDR3 protein: CASSVLTGAGAGTQYF; CDR3 DNA: TGCGCCAGCAGCGTATTGACAGGGGCTGGCGCAGGTACGCAGTATTTT
clone size: few; J gene: TRBJ1-5; V gene: TRBV19; D gene: .; CDR3 protein: CASAYTGSNQPQHF; CDR3 DNA: TGTGCCAGCGCGTATACAGGGAGCAATCAGCCCCAGCATTTT
clone size: few; J gene: TRBJ1-1; V gene: TRBV27; D gene: .; CDR3 protein: CASSLSNVPTEAFF; CDR3 DNA: TGTGCCAGCAGTTTATCGAATGTACCCACTGAAGCTTTCTTT
clone size: many; J gene: TRBJ1-5; V gene: TRBV5-5; D gene: .; CDR3 protein: CASSDVPISNQPQHF; CDR3 DNA: TGTGCCAGCAGCGACGTCCCAATTAGCAATCAGCCCCAGCATTTT
clone size: .; J gene: TRBJ2-5; V gene: TRBV20-1; D gene: .; CDR3 protein: CSALQRRGLEETQYF; CDR3 DNA: TGCAGTGCTCTCCAAAGGCGGGGGCTGGAAGAGACCCAGTACTTC
clone size: many; J gene: TRBJ2-7; V gene: TRBV12-3/TRBV12-4; D gene: .; CDR3 protein: CASSLRAASYEQYF; CDR3 DNA: TGTGCCAGCAGTCTCAGGGCAGCTTCCTACGAGCAGTACTTC
clone size: many; J gene: TRBJ1-1; V gene: TRBV7-2; D gene: .; CDR3 protein: CASSFGGQMNTEAFF; CDR3 DNA: TGTGCCAGCAGCTTCGGAGGTCAGATGAACACTGAAGCTTTCTTT
clone size: .; J gene: TRBJ2-1; V gene: TRBV4-3; D gene: .; CDR3 protein: CASSQDSYQGSLDEQFF; CDR3 DNA: TGCGCCAGCAGCCAAGATAGTTACCAGGGTTCATTAGATGAGCAGTTCTTC
clone size: many; J gene: TRBJ1-4; V gene: TRBV7-9; D gene: .; CDR3 protein: CASSLEGDRGKLFF; CDR3 DNA: TGTGCCAGCAGCTTAGAGGGGGATCGCGGAAAACTGTTTTTT
clone size: many; J gene: TRBJ1-2; V gene: TRBV18; D gene: .; CDR3 protein: CASSPAGGGYGYTF; CDR3 DNA: TGTGCCAGCTCACCGGCTGGAGGGGGATATGGCTACACCTTC
clone size: many; J gene: TRBJ2-1; V gene: TRBV4-3; D gene: TRBD2; CDR3 protein: CASSQVAGGPHEQFF; CDR3 DNA: TGCGCCAGCAGCCAGGTAGCGGGAGGGCCCCATGAGCAGTTCTTC
clone size: many; J gene: TRBJ2-5; V gene: TRBV6-2/TRBV6-3; D gene: .; CDR3 protein: CASSYGDRGETQYF; CDR3 DNA: TGTGCCAGCAGTTACGGGGATAGAGGAGAGACCCAGTACTTC
clone size: many; J gene: TRBJ1-1; V gene: TRBV5-1; D gene: .; CDR3 protein: CASSLLAPSSNTEAFF; CDR3 DNA: TGCGCCAGCAGCTTGCTTGCCCCTTCATCGAACACTGAAGCTTTCTTT
clone size: .; J gene: TRBJ2-1; V gene: TRBV12-3/TRBV12-4; D gene: TRBD1; CDR3 protein: CASRRTGTAEQFF; CDR3 DNA: TGTGCCAGCAGAAGGACAGGGACGGCCGAGCAGTTCTTC
clone size: many; J gene: TRBJ1-3; V gene: TRBV19; D gene: .; CDR3 protein: CASSIGQLNSGNTIYF; CDR3 DNA: TGTGCCAGTAGTATTGGGCAGCTCAACTCTGGAAACACCATATATTTT
clone size: many; J gene: TRBJ1-1; V gene: TRBV5-1; D gene: .; CDR3 protein: CASSLDGVGVLTEAFF; CDR3 DNA: TGCGCCAGCAGCTTGGACGGGGTGGGTGTACTCACTGAAGCTTTCTTT
clone size: many; J gene: TRBJ2-3; V gene: TRBV7-2; D gene: .; CDR3 protein: CASSLVRGPDTQYF; CDR3 DNA: TGTGCCAGCAGCTTAGTAAGGGGTCCAGATACGCAGTATTTT
clone size: many; J gene: TRBJ1-2; V gene: TRBV28; D gene: TRBD1; CDR3 protein: CASSFPDRGYGYTF; CDR3 DNA: TGTGCCAGCAGTTTCCCGGACAGGGGCTATGGCTACACCTTC
clone size: many; J gene: TRBJ2-6; V gene: TRBV4-3; D gene: TRBD1; CDR3 protein: CASSQEQGSGANVLTF; CDR3 DNA: TGCGCCAGCAGCCAAGAACAGGGGTCTGGGGCCAACGTCCTGACTTTC